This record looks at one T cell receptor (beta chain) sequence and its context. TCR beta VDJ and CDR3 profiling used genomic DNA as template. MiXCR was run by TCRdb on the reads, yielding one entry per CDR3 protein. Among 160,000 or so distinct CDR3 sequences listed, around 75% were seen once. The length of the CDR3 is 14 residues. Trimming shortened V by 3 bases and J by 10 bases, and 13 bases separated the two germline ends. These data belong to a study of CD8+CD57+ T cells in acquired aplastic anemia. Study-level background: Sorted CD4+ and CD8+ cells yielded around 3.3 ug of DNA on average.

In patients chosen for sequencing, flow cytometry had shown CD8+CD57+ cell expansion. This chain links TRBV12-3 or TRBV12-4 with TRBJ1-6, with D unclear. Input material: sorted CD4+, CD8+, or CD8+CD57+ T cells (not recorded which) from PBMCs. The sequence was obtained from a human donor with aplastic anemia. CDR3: CASSLGEGLSPLHF. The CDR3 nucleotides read TGTGCCAGCAGTTTGGGTGAGGGTCTCTCACCCCTCCACTTT.